One sample yielded the 28 T cell receptor beta chains listed below, sequenced in a study of blood T cells in healthy people across ages (dated by TCRdb to the mid-2010s). Library generation was performed with 5' RACE. TCRdb shows the sequencer as Illumina HiSeq 2500. A second PCR of roughly 7 to 12 cycles was performed with a sample-barcoded 5' primer and a J-beta primer mix. The public sequencing data were trimmed at Q25 with fastp and processed into clonotypes with MiXCR by TCRdb, which kept only in-frame beta chains. Each CDR3 protein appears once, grouped with its most common genes and DNA. The sample table lists around 1.5 million distinct CDR3 sequences, 30% to 35% of them with a count of one. The ten largest clones capture 10% to 12% of the sample. The sequenced sample was blood. These receptors all come from a woman in her 30s in good health.

This clonotype was counted only a few times. This chain uses TRBV3-1 with TRBJ2-1; unclear D gene. Germline V lookup: CDR1 LGHDT, CDR2 YNNKEL (reference sequence). The ends were cut back, 1 base at V and 9 bases at J, with 13 bases in the middle. CDR3 size: 14 residues. The CDR3 nucleotides are TGTGCCAGCAGCCAAGGCCATAGAAGGAGTGAGCAGTTCTTC. Its protein product is CASSQGHRRSEQFF.

V is TRBV4-1 and J is TRBJ2-3, with 9 bases lining up with TRBD2. CDR1 MGHRA and CDR2 YSYEKL come from the germline V gene. The trim removed 0 bases at V and 2 bases at J, leaving 6 bases unmatched. The CDR3 runs 17 residues. CDR3 in amino acids: CASSQEGGGGATDTQYF. The CDR3 nucleotides are TGCGCCAGCAGCCAAGAAGGCGGCGGGGGGGCCACAGATACGCAGTATTTT.

This clonotype has just a few counts. V and J are TRBV7-8 and TRBJ2-5; no definite D call. CDR1 and CDR2 from the germline V gene are SGHVS and FQNEAQ. The CDR3 has 14 amino acids. V dropped 0 bases and J dropped 1 base, with 6 bases sitting between them. The CDR3 protein is CASSLALRQETQYF. As DNA, the CDR3 is TGTGCCAGCAGCTTAGCTCTACGCCAAGAGACCCAGTACTTC.

This clonotype occurred a few times. V is TRBV29-1 and J is TRBJ1-2, with D uncertain. This CDR3 region has 15 residues. Germline CDR1 SQVTM, CDR2 ANQGSEA. V was pared by 4 bases and J by 2 bases, with 17 bases between. CDR3 nucleotides: TGCAGCGTTGGCCGACGACAAGCGGGGAACTATGGCTACACCTTC. As protein: CSVGRRQAGNYGYTF.

The chain combines TRBV27 with TRBJ2-1, with D perhaps matching TRBD1 or TRBD2 (5 bases each). Trimming left V 2 bases short and J 9 bases short, with 14 bases between. The CDR3 extends over 14 amino acids. Germline V gene data show CDR1 as MNHEY and CDR2 as SMNVEV (reference sequence). The chain's CDR3 is CASSLIGQGPEQFF. The CDR3 region has the DNA TGTGCCAGCAGTTTAATTGGCCAGGGACCTGAGCAGTTCTTC.

J is TRBJ2-7 and V is TRBV18, with D unresolved. V was clipped by 2 bases and J by 1 base, with 21 bases between them. From germline, CDR1 is KGHSH and CDR2 LQKENI. This CDR3 comprises 18 residues. CDR3 protein: CASSPIRGRAGLSYEQYF. The CDR3 nucleotides read TGTGCCAGCTCACCAATACGAGGTAGGGCAGGTCTGTCCTACGAGCAGTACTTC.

The chain links TRBV24-1 to TRBJ2-7; TRBD2 might be the D (6 bases). Trimming took 2 bases from V and 6 from J, leaving 10 bases between them. Germline CDR1 and CDR2: KGHDR and SFDVKD. CDR3 size: 13 residues. CDR3 nucleotide sequence: TGTGCCACCAGTGATTATGGGGGAGGCGAGCAGTACTTC. This translates into CATSDYGGGEQYF.

Ten or more counts support this clonotype. This chain links TRBV29-1 with TRBJ2-7; D is unresolved. Germline loops: CDR1 SQVTM, CDR2 ANQGSEA. This CDR3 is built from 10 residues. V was shortened by 5 bases and J by 3 bases, with 5 bases between the two germline ends. CDR3 sequence: CSVYNYEQYF. The CDR3 DNA reads as TGCAGCGTTTACAACTACGAGCAGTACTTC.

The chain links TRBV9 to TRBJ2-3, with D possibly being TRBD1 (6 bases). V was shortened by 3 bases and J by 2 bases, with 13 bases between the two germline ends. Looked up from germline, CDR1 is SGDLS and CDR2 is YYNGEE. This CDR3 is built from 15 residues. The CDR3 DNA reads TGTGCCAGCAGCGCCACCGCAGGGGTCACAGATACGCAGTATTTT. The encoded protein is CASSATAGVTDTQYF.

The V and J genes are TRBV12-3 or TRBV12-4 and TRBJ2-5; TRBD1 aligns across 9 bases. The CDR3 is 14 amino acids. Germline trimming cut 4 bases from V and 5 bases from J; bases unmatched to any gene: 5. The CDR3 is CASSWGTGRETQYF. The CDR3 nucleotides are TGTGCCAGCAGTTGGGGGACAGGGCGCGAGACCCAGTACTTC.

V gene TRBV5-4 combines with J gene TRBJ2-1; D is possibly TRBD1 (5 bases). CDR1 and CDR2 from the germline V gene are SGHNT and YYREEE (reference sequence). The CDR3 sequence is 13 residues long. V lost 3 bases and J 7 bases, leaving 11 bases between the germline ends. CDR3 nucleotide sequence: TGTGCCAGCAGCTCCGATGGGGCAAATGAGCAGTTCTTC. It yields the protein CASSSDGANEQFF.

As concerns this clonotype: A much larger clone lies a single base off, so this may be a read error. V usage is TRBV4-1 and J usage is TRBJ2-7, with unresolved D. This CDR3 has 16 amino acids. Germline CDR1 and CDR2: MGHRA and YSYEKL. The CDR3 DNA reads TGCACCAGCAGCCAGGCGGCGCGTCGGAGCGCCTACGAGCAGTACTTC. It yields the protein CTSSQAARRSAYEQYF.

V usage is TRBV7-6 and J usage is TRBJ2-1; 12 bases agree with TRBD2. The CDR3 has 19 amino acids. The V gene's germline CDR1 is SGHVS and CDR2 FNYEAQ. J lost 5 bases, V lost 0 bases, and 11 bases had no gene match. CDR3 amino acids: CASSLARTSGTKRNNEQFF. The CDR3 DNA follows: TGTGCCAGCAGCTTAGCGAGGACTAGCGGGACGAAAAGAAACAATGAGCAGTTCTTC.

There are many counts of this clonotype. The chain recombines TRBV4-2 with TRBJ2-3, with TRBD2 matching 10 bases. This CDR3 contains 15 residues. Germline assignment: CDR1 LGHNA and CDR2 YNFKEQ. J was trimmed by 5 bases and V by 10 bases; bases with no gene match: 12. The chain's CDR3 is CATRQRGGLGDTQYF. The CDR3 region has the DNA TGTGCCACCCGACAGCGGGGGGGCCTTGGAGATACGCAGTATTTT.

Worth noting for this clonotype: This may stem from a read error, because a much larger clone lies one nucleotide away. The rearrangement uses TRBV29-1 and TRBJ2-1; 10 bases map to TRBD1. Unmatched junction bases numbered 9, after V lost 3 bases and J lost 13 bases. The CDR3 has 13 amino acids. Germline V gives CDR1 SQVTM, CDR2 ANQGSEA. The CDR3, as DNA: TGCAGCGTTGAGGGAGGACAGGGGGGGACCCAGTTCTTC. Translated: CSVEGGQGGTQFF.

This clonotype occurred many times. CDR3 in DNA: TGTGCCAGCAGCTCCGCGAGGAGCGGGGGGTTTACTTTAACCCAGTACTTC. Translating gives CASSSARSGGFTLTQYF. V gene TRBV7-2 combines with J gene TRBJ2-5; 9 bases are a match to TRBD2. From germline, CDR1 is SGHTA and CDR2 FQGNSA. The trim removed 4 bases at V and 8 bases at J, leaving 17 bases unmatched. The CDR3 is made up of 17 amino acids.

This clonotype occurred a few times. The chain links TRBV28 to TRBJ2-3, with D perhaps matching TRBD2 (6 bases). CDR3 length: 16 amino acids. The V gene's germline CDR1 is MDHEN and CDR2 SYDVKM. With 1 base removed from V and 4 bases from J, the gap between germline ends came to 15 bases. This CDR3 is CASSLFLARGPDTQYF. CDR3 DNA: TGTGCCAGCAGTTTATTCCTAGCGAGGGGACCAGATACGCAGTATTTT.

In this sample, this clonotype turned up a few times. The gene calls are TRBV20-1 and TRBJ2-3, with unresolved D. Germline-derived CDR1 and CDR2 are DFQATT and SNEGSKA (reference sequence). This CDR3 region has 15 residues. V lost 3 bases and J 2 bases, leaving 15 bases between the germline ends. The CDR3 sequence is CSARSPTTFTDTQYF. In DNA form, the CDR3 reads TGCAGTGCTAGGAGTCCTACAACCTTCACAGATACGCAGTATTTT.

This clonotype came up a few times. The chain combines TRBV9 with TRBJ2-1; 8 positions agree with TRBD2. Per the germline V gene, CDR1 is SGDLS and CDR2 is YYNGEE. This CDR3 is 16 amino acids long. After removal of 0 bases from V and 4 bases from J, the junction contained 6 bases not matched to a gene. CDR3 loop: CASSVDGSGGYNEQFF. The DNA for the CDR3 is TGTGCCAGCAGCGTAGACGGAAGCGGGGGATACAATGAGCAGTTCTTC.

Regarding this clonotype: A junction boundary mismatches the germline segment, possibly from a read error. The CDR3 reads CASSLDPGFNHGYTF. As DNA, the CDR3 is TGTGCCAGCAGCTTAGATCCGGGGTTTAACCATGGCTACACCTTC. This sequence joins TRBV11-2 and TRBJ1-2; D call uncertain. This CDR3 has 15 amino acids. Germline lookup yields CDR1 SGHAT and CDR2 FQNNGV.

The J gene is TRBJ2-4, the V gene TRBV11-2; D ambiguous. CDR3 length: 11 amino acids. Germline V gene lookup returns CDR1 SGHAT and CDR2 FQNNGV. Trimming cost V 5 bases and J 10 bases, with 9 bases left between them. Here the CDR3 reads CASSQTGIQYF. The CDR3 nucleotides are TGTGCCAGCAGCCAGACTGGAATTCAGTACTTC.

This clonotype was recorded a few times. This chain connects TRBV20-1 to TRBJ1-2; D possibly corresponds to TRBD1 (5 bases). CDR1 is DFQATT, CDR2 SNEGSKA, per germline (reference sequence). The CDR3 totals 14 residues. V was pared by 2 bases and J by 0 bases, with 10 bases between. This CDR3 is CSARRDGANYGYTF. The CDR3 DNA follows: TGCAGTGCTAGAAGGGACGGAGCTAACTATGGCTACACCTTC.

This clonotype came up a few times. A read error may explain this, as a much larger clone is one base away. V and J are TRBV28 and TRBJ2-3; no definite D call. The V gene's germline CDR1 is MDHEN and CDR2 SYDVKM. The CDR3 runs to 14 residues. CDR3 loop: CTSSLPRGTDTQYF. The DNA for the CDR3 is TGTACCAGCAGTTTGCCCAGAGGCACAGATACGCAGTATTTT.

This clonotype was seen only once. The rearrangement uses TRBV5-1 and TRBJ2-1; 7 bases fit TRBD1. J gave up 6 bases and V 4 bases, and 4 bases lay outside the gene matches. The CDR3 is made up of 13 amino acids. Germline V CDR1 and CDR2: SGHRS, YFSETQ. This CDR3 reads CASSPDRPNEQFF. CDR3 DNA: TGCGCCAGCAGCCCGGACAGGCCCAATGAGCAGTTCTTC.

A few counts support this clonotype. The chain couples TRBV2 to TRBJ1-2; no clear D gene. Trimming pared 7 bases from V and 5 bases from J, leaving 17 bases between. The CDR3 length is 14 residues. CDR1 SNHLY and CDR2 FYNNEI come from the germline V gene. CDR3 bases: TGTGCCAGCATTATAGGACCCGTTGGGTATGGCTACACCTTC. Its translation: CASIIGPVGYGYTF.

There are a few counts of this clonotype. The chain links TRBV9 to TRBJ2-1, with 8 bases lining up with TRBD1. Germline CDR1 and CDR2: SGDLS and YYNGEE. V lost 4 bases and J lost 6; bases outside the gene matches: 9. CDR3 length: 15 residues. CDR3 in amino acids: CASSPPGQVFNEQFF. The CDR3 DNA is TGTGCCAGCAGCCCTCCGGGACAGGTGTTCAATGAGCAGTTCTTC.

The chain employs TRBV30 and TRBJ2-1; 9 bases align to TRBD2. From germline, CDR1 is GTSNPN and CDR2 SVGIG (reference sequence). The length of the CDR3 is 17 residues. The V segment lost 4 bases and the J segment 3 bases; nucleotides outside the gene matches: 13. The CDR3 DNA is TGTGCCTGGAATGACGGTCCCGCGGGGGGGATCTACAATGAGCAGTTCTTC. Protein product: CAWNDGPAGGIYNEQFF.

This clonotype has only a few counts. The chain joins TRBV20-1 to TRBJ2-7; weak D call: TRBD2 (6 bases). CDR1 DFQATT and CDR2 SNEGSKA come from the germline V gene (reference sequence). Trimming took 5 bases from V and 1 from J, leaving 12 bases between them. The CDR3 length is 13 residues. The CDR3 reads CSAALGTSYEQYF. The CDR3 DNA follows: TGCAGTGCTGCCTTGGGGACTTCCTACGAGCAGTACTTC.